Following are 25 T cell receptor beta chains from one sample sequenced in a study of T cell repertoires in cytomegalovirus infection. In TCRdb, the reads were re-called with MiXCR into one record per CDR3 protein. Of roughly 640,000 distinct CDR3 sequences in the sample, less than 25% were seen once. Sample: CD8+ T cells from PBMCs. Receptors originate from a human donor in good health (CMV status not recorded). Some clones in this sample may be carry-over from other donors' samples.

As for this clonotype: One junction end does not reproduce the germline sequence, and a read error may be involved. The rearrangement links TRBV29-1 to TRBJ1-1; the match to TRBD1 covers 7 bases. CDR3 length: 14 residues. Germline assignment: CDR1 SQVTM and CDR2 ANQGSEA. For the CDR3, the DNA is TGCAGCGTCGAAGGCAATTACAGGGGAACTGAAGCTTTCTTT. Translated, it gives CSVEGNYRGTEAFF.

This clonotype was observed at least ten times. The chain has TRBV28 and TRBJ2-3; TRBD1 matches at 8 bases. Germline V gives CDR1 MDHEN, CDR2 SYDVKM. Trimming cost V 6 bases and J 1 base; bases outside gene matches: 3. There are 14 residues in the CDR3. The chain's CDR3 is CASSSDRGTDTQYF. The CDR3 DNA follows: TGTGCCAGCAGCTCGGACAGGGGCACAGATACGCAGTATTTT.

In this sample, this clonotype turned up a few times. V is TRBV19 and J is TRBJ1-1; D is unresolved. The CDR3 spans 14 residues. The V end lost 0 bases, the J end lost 6 bases, and 11 bases lay between the germline ends. CDR1 and CDR2 from the germline V gene are LNHDA and SQIVND (reference sequence). This CDR3 reads CASSIDEGLAEAFF. CDR3 nucleotides: TGTGCCAGTAGTATAGATGAGGGTTTGGCTGAAGCTTTCTTT.

The V and J genes are TRBV6-6 and TRBJ2-4, with D possibly TRBD1 on 6 matching bases. V was cut by 5 bases and J by 5 bases, with 10 bases left in between. The CDR3 has 13 amino acids. CDR1 and CDR2 from the germline V gene are MNHNY and SVGAGI (reference sequence). The CDR3 is CASSRGGENIQYF. As DNA, the CDR3 is TGTGCCAGCAGTCGTGGGGGCGAAAACATTCAGTACTTC.

At least ten counts were recorded for this clonotype. This sequence joins TRBV7-6 and TRBJ2-7; D may be TRBD1 (6 bases). Germline V gene lookup returns CDR1 SGHVS and CDR2 FNYEAQ. The CDR3 is made up of 14 amino acids. The ends were cut back, 5 bases at V and 6 bases at J, with 17 bases in the middle. CDR3 coding DNA: TGTGCCAGCAGCGGGACAATCGGACTCGGCGAGCAGTACTTC. Translated: CASSGTIGLGEQYF.

The table lists this clonotype with many counts. The chain carries TRBV28 and TRBJ1-1; D is unclear. The CDR3 totals 15 residues. CDR1 and CDR2 from the germline V gene are MDHEN and SYDVKM. Trimming left V 2 bases short and J 6 bases short, with 16 bases between. CDR3 residues: CASSLLPIIGAEAFF. The CDR3, as DNA: TGTGCCAGCAGTTTACTCCCAATTATCGGGGCTGAAGCTTTCTTT.

This clonotype has only a few counts. V usage is TRBV20-1 and J usage is TRBJ2-3; 8 positions agree with TRBD1. This CDR3 contains 16 residues. The germline V gene encodes CDR1 DFQATT and CDR2 SNEGSKA (reference sequence). V shed 2 bases, J shed 6 bases, and the junction held 13 bases outside the gene matches. The CDR3 bases are TGCAGTGCTAGACTCCAGGGGGCCGTTCCACCCGATACGCAGTATTTT. Translation: CSARLQGAVPPDTQYF.

A word on this clonotype: The junction differs from germline at one of its ends, possibly a read error. The chain uses TRBV14 and TRBJ1-1; 10 bases map to TRBD1. CDR3 length equals 21 residues. Per germline, CDR1 SGHDN and CDR2 FVKESK. The CDR3 region has the DNA TGTGTCAGCAGCGGACTACCGGGACAGGGGCCAGCGGCCCCGATGAACACTGAAGCTTTCTTT. The encoded protein is CVSSGLPGQGPAAPMNTEAFF.

This chain connects TRBV27 to TRBJ2-7; D gene uncertain. The ends were cut back, 8 bases at V and 0 bases at J, with 20 bases in the middle. The CDR3 is 16 residues long. Germline CDR1 reads MNHEY; CDR2 reads SMNVEV (reference sequence). The DNA of the CDR3 is TGTGCCAGCCGAGCCTGGGGTCCAGGTACCTCCTACGAGCAGTACGTC. Amino acids: CASRAWGPGTSYEQYV.

To note about this clonotype: The junction does not match germline at one end; this may be a read error. The genes are TRBV7-9 and TRBJ2-2; 13 bases match TRBD2. Germline assignment: CDR1 SEHNR and CDR2 FQNEAQ (reference sequence). CDR3 length: 16 residues. The CDR3 protein is CASSSITSGGVGELFF. CDR3 in DNA: TGTGCTAGCAGCTCCATCACTAGCGGGGGGGTAGGGGAGCTGTTTTTT.

As regards this clonotype: This sequence may be a read error, since a much larger clone differs from it by one base. The rearrangement links TRBV6-2 or TRBV6-3 to TRBJ2-1; D is ambiguous. The germline CDR1 and CDR2 sequences are MNHEY and SVGEGT. CDR3 length: 14 amino acids. The CDR3 reads CTSRRSFSYNEQFF. CDR3 sequence (DNA): TGTACCAGCCGTAGAAGCTTCTCCTACAATGAGCAGTTCTTC.

The chain links TRBV28 to TRBJ2-3; 16 nucleotides match TRBD2. V was clipped by 5 bases and J by 5 bases; unmatched bases: 13. The germline gives CDR1 MDHEN, CDR2 SYDVKM. The CDR3 is 19 residues long. The DNA of the CDR3 is TGTGCCAGCAGTCCGGGACTAGCGGGGGGGCTTTTTCCTTTAGATACGCAGTATTTT. It is translated as CASSPGLAGGLFPLDTQYF.

This chain links TRBV20-1 with TRBJ2-1; 11 positions agree with TRBD2. The length of the CDR3 is 14 residues. In germline, CDR1 is DFQATT, CDR2 SNEGSKA (reference sequence). V lost 6 bases, J lost 4 bases, and 5 bases stayed unmatched. CDR3 amino acids: CSAPASGGYNEQFF. The CDR3 DNA reads TGCAGTGCGCCCGCTAGCGGGGGGTACAATGAGCAGTTCTTC.

The chain combines TRBV12-5 with TRBJ2-3; 9 bases match TRBD2. The V gene end was trimmed by 5 bases and the J gene end by 3 bases; junction bases not matched to a gene: 6. Germline V gives CDR1 LGHNT, CDR2 FRNRAP. The CDR3 covers 15 residues. CDR3 sequence: CASGPGLARTDTQYF. CDR3 bases: TGTGCTAGTGGTCCAGGACTAGCGAGGACAGATACGCAGTATTTT.

This clonotype has a handful of counts. This chain connects TRBV6-6 to TRBJ2-3; 8 bases fit TRBD2. Germline V gene data show CDR1 as MNHNY and CDR2 as SVGAGI (reference sequence). J gave up 5 bases and V 8 bases, and 9 bases lay outside the gene matches. The CDR3 runs 14 residues. The CDR3 coding sequence is TGTGCCAGCGATGGACGGGGGGGCGGAGATACGCAGTATTTT. Translating gives CASDGRGGGDTQYF.

As for this clonotype: One end of the junction fails to match germline, which may point to a read error. J is TRBJ2-3 and V is TRBV18, with 8 bases aligning to TRBD2. The CDR3 is 18 residues long. Per germline, CDR1 KGHSH and CDR2 LQKENI. In DNA, the CDR3 is TGTGTCAGCTCACCACTCCCGGGGGGGCCTCTAACCGAGTCTACGCAGTATTTT. Translating it yields CVSSPLPGGPLTESTQYF.

The chain joins TRBV10-3 to TRBJ2-7; possibly TRBD1 for D (8 bases). The V gene's germline CDR1 is ENHRY and CDR2 SYGVKD. Trimming took off 5 bases at V and 2 bases at J, with 16 bases between the two ends. The CDR3 is 15 amino acids. The CDR3 DNA sequence: TGTGCCATCAGTCCAGGACAGGGAGGGGCCTACGAGCAGTACGTC. Protein: CAISPGQGGAYEQYV.

This clonotype was detected only a few times. J is TRBJ2-1 and V is TRBV7-2; 8 bases align to TRBD2. Losses at the gene ends were 1 base for V and 0 bases for J; bases not matched to a gene: 5. The CDR3 extends over 17 amino acids. The V gene's germline CDR1 is SGHTA and CDR2 FQGNSA. The CDR3 loop reads CASSLEAGVFSYNEQFF. The CDR3 nucleotides read TGTGCCAGCAGCTTAGAAGCGGGGGTTTTCTCCTACAATGAGCAGTTCTTC.

The gene calls are TRBV27 and TRBJ2-7; 10 bases align to TRBD1. The germline V gene has CDR1 MNHEY and CDR2 SMNVEV (reference sequence). There are 14 residues in the CDR3. CDR3 in amino acids: CANSPGQGAYEQYV. In DNA, the CDR3 is TGTGCCAACAGTCCAGGACAGGGGGCCTACGAGCAGTACGTC.

This clonotype was counted a few times. The genes are TRBV12-3 or TRBV12-4 and TRBJ2-1, with D perhaps TRBD1 (5 bases). The V and J ends lost 6 bases and 7 bases respectively, with 13 bases between them. The CDR3 length is 13 residues. CDR3 in DNA: TGTGCCAGCAGCCATGGGGCCCAGAATGAGCAGTTCTTC. Protein sequence: CASSHGAQNEQFF.

In regard to this clonotype: Mismatch with germline at one junction end may stem from a read error. The chain uses TRBV20-1 and TRBJ1-1, with D tentatively TRBD1 (6 bases). The CDR3 is made up of 14 amino acids. The germline gives CDR1 DFQATT, CDR2 SNEGSKA (reference sequence). This chain's CDR3 is CSARDGGESTETFF. In DNA form, the CDR3 reads TGCAGTGCTAGAGATGGGGGCGAAAGCACTGAAACTTTCTTT.

This clonotype has a handful of counts. The chain has TRBV20-1 and TRBJ1-2; no clear D. Germline V lookup: CDR1 DFQATT, CDR2 SNEGSKA (reference sequence). The CDR3 has 14 residues. V was cut by 0 bases and J by 3 bases, with 11 bases left in between. As DNA, the CDR3 is TGCAGTGCTAGAGAGGGCCAGGCTCACTATGGCTACACCTTC. Amino acids: CSAREGQAHYGYTF.

In its sample, this clonotype was seen many times. The chain recombines TRBV7-8 with TRBJ2-1; D possibly corresponds to TRBD1 (6 bases). This CDR3 spans 14 amino acids. Germline V gene lookup returns CDR1 SGHVS and CDR2 FQNEAQ. The ends were cut back, 5 bases at V and 3 bases at J, with 11 bases in the middle. This chain's CDR3 is CASSPYRDYNEQFF. The CDR3 nucleotides read TGTGCCAGCAGCCCCTACAGGGACTACAATGAGCAGTTCTTC.

This clonotype was detected ten times or more. V gene TRBV7-6 combines with J gene TRBJ2-1; possible D gene TRBD1, 7 bases. This CDR3 has 16 amino acids. The V end was cut by 7 bases, the J end by 4 bases, with 20 bases between. Germline lookup yields CDR1 SGHVS and CDR2 FNYEAQ. The CDR3 coding sequence is TGTGCCAGCACAAGCCCGCGGGACAGTCATTACAATGAGCAGTTCTTC. Amino acids: CASTSPRDSHYNEQFF.

This clonotype was counted between two and nine times. The CDR3 protein is CASSPLSGQGTTGELFF. The CDR3 nucleotides are TGTGCCAGCAGCCCCCTGAGCGGACAGGGTACCACCGGGGAGCTGTTTTTT. The V call is TRBV7-9, the J call TRBJ2-2, with 8 nucleotides matching TRBD1. Germline-derived CDR1 and CDR2 are SEHNR and FQNEAQ (reference sequence). Trimming at V came to 5 bases and at J to 4 bases, leaving 12 bases not matched to a gene. The length of the CDR3 is 17 residues.